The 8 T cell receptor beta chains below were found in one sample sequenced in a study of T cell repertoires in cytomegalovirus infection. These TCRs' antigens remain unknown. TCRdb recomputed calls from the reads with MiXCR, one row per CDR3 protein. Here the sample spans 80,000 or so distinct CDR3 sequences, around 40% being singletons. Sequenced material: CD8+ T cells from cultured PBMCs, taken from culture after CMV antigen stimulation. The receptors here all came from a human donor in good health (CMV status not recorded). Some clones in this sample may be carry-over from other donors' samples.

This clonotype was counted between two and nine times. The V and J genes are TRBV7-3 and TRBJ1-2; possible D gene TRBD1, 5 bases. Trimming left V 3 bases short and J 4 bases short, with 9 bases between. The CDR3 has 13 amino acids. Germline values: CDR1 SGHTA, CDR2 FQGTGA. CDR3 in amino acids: CASSLGTTYGYTF. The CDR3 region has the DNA TGTGCCAGCAGCTTGGGGACGACCTATGGCTACACCTTC.

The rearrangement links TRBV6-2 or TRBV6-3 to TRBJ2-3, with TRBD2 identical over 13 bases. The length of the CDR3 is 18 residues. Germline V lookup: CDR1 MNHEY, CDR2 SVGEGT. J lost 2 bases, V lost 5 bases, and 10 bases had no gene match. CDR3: CASSELVTSGGATDTQYF. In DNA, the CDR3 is TGTGCCAGCAGTGAACTCGTAACTAGCGGGGGGGCCACAGATACGCAGTATTTT.

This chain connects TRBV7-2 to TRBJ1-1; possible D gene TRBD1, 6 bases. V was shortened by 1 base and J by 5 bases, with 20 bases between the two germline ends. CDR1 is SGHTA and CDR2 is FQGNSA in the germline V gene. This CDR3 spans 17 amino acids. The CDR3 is CASSLDWTGGAGTEAFF. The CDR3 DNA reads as TGTGCCAGCAGCTTAGACTGGACGGGGGGCGCGGGGACTGAAGCTTTCTTT.

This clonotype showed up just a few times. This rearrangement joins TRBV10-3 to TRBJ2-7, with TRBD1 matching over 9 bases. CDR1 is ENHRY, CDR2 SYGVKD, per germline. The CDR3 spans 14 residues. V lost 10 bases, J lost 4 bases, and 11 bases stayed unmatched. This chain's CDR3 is CASAGDREFYEQYF. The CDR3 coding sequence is TGTGCCAGTGCCGGGGACAGGGAATTTTACGAGCAGTACTTC.

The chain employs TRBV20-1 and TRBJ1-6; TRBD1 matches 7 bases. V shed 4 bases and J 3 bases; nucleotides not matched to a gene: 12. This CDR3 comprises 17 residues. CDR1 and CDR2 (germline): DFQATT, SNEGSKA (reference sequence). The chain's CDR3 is CSAIPREGQNYNSPLHF. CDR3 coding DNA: TGCAGTGCTATTCCCAGAGAGGGACAGAACTATAATTCACCCCTCCACTTT.

CDR3 protein: CASSLGQTSDYTF. The CDR3 DNA is TGTGCCAGCAGTTTGGGACAGACCTCCGACTACACCTTC. The chain combines TRBV27 with TRBJ1-2; TRBD1 agrees at 7 bases. With V trimmed by 3 bases and J by 10 bases, 8 bases remained unmatched. Germline CDR1 and CDR2: MNHEY and SMNVEV (reference sequence). This CDR3 has 13 residues.

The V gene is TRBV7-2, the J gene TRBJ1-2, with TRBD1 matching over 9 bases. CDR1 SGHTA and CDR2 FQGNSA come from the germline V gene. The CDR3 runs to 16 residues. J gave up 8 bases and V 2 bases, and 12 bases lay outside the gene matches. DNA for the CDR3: TGTGCCAGCAGCTTAACCACCCCGGGACAGGGTGAGGGCTACACCTTC. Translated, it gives CASSLTTPGQGEGYTF.

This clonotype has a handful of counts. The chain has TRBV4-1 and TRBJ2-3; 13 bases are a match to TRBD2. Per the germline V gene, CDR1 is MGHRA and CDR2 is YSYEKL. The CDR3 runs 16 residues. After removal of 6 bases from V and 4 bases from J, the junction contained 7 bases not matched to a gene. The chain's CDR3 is CASSVGTSGVADTQYF. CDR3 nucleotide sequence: TGCGCCAGCAGTGTCGGGACTAGCGGGGTGGCAGATACGCAGTATTTT.